Shown below are 14 T cell receptor beta chains from a single sample sequenced in a study of blood T cell repertoires in COVID-19. Sequenced by immunoSEQ multiplex PCR; TCRdb stores in-frame clones only, minus some. Of about 460,000 clones listed, less than 90% were seen once; the top ten hold 8% to 9.5%. The specimen was PBMCs or T cells enriched from blood (not recorded which). These receptors were obtained from a woman aged 55-70 years who had recovered from COVID-19.

The rearrangement joins TRBV6-5 to TRBJ2-1; tentatively, D is TRBD2 (5 bases). Trimming removed 7 bases at V and 8 bases at J, with 15 bases between. The V gene's germline CDR1 is MNHEY and CDR2 SVGAGI. The CDR3 spans 13 residues. CDR3 in DNA: TGTGCCAGCACGCGACTATCCGTCTATGAGCAGTTCTTC. Translated, it gives CASTRLSVYEQFF.

The chain couples TRBV12-3 or TRBV12-4 to TRBJ2-5; D remains ambiguous. Between the trimmed V and J ends, which lost 6 bases and 4 bases, there was a span of 9 bases. The length of the CDR3 is 12 residues. The CDR3 spells CASSQTGETQYF. CDR3 DNA sequence: TGTGCCAGCAGCCAGACGGGAGAGACCCAGTACTTC.

The chain carries TRBV5-6 and TRBJ1-2; D might be TRBD1 (5 bases). V shed 0 bases and J shed 6 bases, with 9 bases lying between them. This CDR3 is built from 13 residues. The V gene's germline CDR1 is SGHDT and CDR2 YYEEEE. The DNA of the CDR3 is TGTGCCAGCAGCTTGGCCAGGGTTGATGGCTACACCTTC. Residues: CASSLARVDGYTF.

This chain uses TRBV5-4 with TRBJ1-3; 7 positions match TRBD1. Germline V CDR1 and CDR2: SGHNT, YYREEE (reference sequence). The V gene end was trimmed by 0 bases and the J gene end by 5 bases; junction bases not matched to a gene: 5. The CDR3 contains 15 residues. As DNA, the CDR3 is TGTGCCAGCAGCTTGGGAGGGGGCGAGAGAAACACCATATATTTT. Its protein is CASSLGGGERNTIYF.

The chain combines TRBV11-3 with TRBJ1-5; D gene ambiguous. Germline assignment: CDR1 SGHNT and CDR2 YENEEA. The CDR3 totals 15 residues. V dropped 5 bases and J dropped 2 bases, with 13 bases sitting between them. The CDR3 is CASSPPRGGNQPQHF. In DNA, the CDR3 is TGTGCCAGCAGCCCCCCACGCGGGGGCAATCAGCCCCAGCATTTT.

The chain employs TRBV4-1 and TRBJ2-2; the D is unclear. This CDR3 comprises 12 residues. Germline V gene lookup returns CDR1 MGHRA and CDR2 YSYEKL. The V and J ends lost 2 bases and 6 bases respectively, with 4 bases between them. CDR3 sequence: CASSQIAGELFF. For the CDR3, the DNA is TGCGCCAGCAGCCAAATCGCCGGGGAGCTGTTTTTT.

The CDR3 DNA sequence: TGTGCCAGCAGCAATCGACAGGGAAGGTCCGGGGAGCTGTTTTTT. It specifies CASSNRQGRSGELFF. The chain is built from TRBV7-2 and TRBJ2-2; 7 bases align to TRBD1. V was clipped by 5 bases and J by 6 bases; unmatched bases: 9. Germline-derived CDR1 and CDR2 are SGHTA and FQGNSA. This CDR3 comprises 15 residues. The entire variable domain, with the rest obtained from reference TRBV7-2 and TRBJ2-2, is as follows: GAGVSQSPSNKVTEKGKDVELRCDPISGHTALYWYRQSLGQGLEFLIYFQGNSAPDKSGLPSDRFSAERTGGSVSTLTIQRTQQEDSAVYLCASSNRQGRSGELFFGEGSRLTVL.

CDR3 residues: CASSLGDTANTEAFF. The DNA for the CDR3 is TGCGCCAGCAGCCTGGGGGACACAGCGAACACTGAAGCTTTCTTT. The chain joins TRBV5-1 to TRBJ1-1, with a weak D call TRBD1 (6 bases). Trimming pared 4 bases from V and 1 base from J, leaving 14 bases between. Germline V gene sequence: CDR1 SGHRS, CDR2 YFSETQ. CDR3 size: 15 residues.

The genes are TRBV2 and TRBJ2-5, with a weak D call TRBD1 (6 bases). Trimming removed 0 bases at V and 5 bases at J, with 13 bases between. Germline-derived CDR1 and CDR2 are SNHLY and FYNNEI. CDR3 length: 15 residues. In nucleotides, the CDR3 is TGTGCCAGCAGTGAAGCAGGGGGACGCTGGGAGACCCAGTACTTC. Residues: CASSEAGGRWETQYF. Looking up the rest from reference TRBV2 and TRBJ2-5 gives the full variable domain: EPEVTQTPSHQVTQMGQEVILRCVPISNHLYFYWYRQILGQKVEFLVSFYNNEISEKSEIFDDQFSVERPDGSNFTLKIRSTKLEDSAMYFCASSEAGGRWETQYFGPGTRLLVL.

The V and J genes are TRBV27 and TRBJ2-2; 9 bases are a match to TRBD1. This CDR3 is 15 amino acids long. The V and J ends lost 6 bases and 4 bases, in that order; junction bases with no gene match: 6. Per germline, CDR1 MNHEY and CDR2 SMNVEV (reference sequence). The CDR3 coding sequence is TGTGCCAGCAGCCCCGGGACAGGGTTCACCGGGGAGCTGTTTTTT. Translation gives CASSPGTGFTGELFF.

The gene calls are TRBV5-4 and TRBJ1-2; TRBD1 agrees at 7 bases. The CDR3 consists of 15 residues. With 0 bases clipped from V and 5 bases from J, the junction kept 7 bases outside the gene matches. The V gene's germline CDR1 is SGHNT and CDR2 YYREEE (reference sequence). CDR3 DNA: TGTGCCAGCAGCTTGGGGCAGGGGGTAGGGTATGGCTACACCTTC. It encodes CASSLGQGVGYGYTF.

The DNA for the CDR3 is TGCGCCAGCACATCCATACGGGACACCCGTAACTATGGCTACACCTTC. Translated, it gives CASTSIRDTRNYGYTF. The chain couples TRBV10-2 to TRBJ1-2; D perhaps matches TRBD1 (6 bases). Trimming removed 7 bases from V and 1 base from J, with 19 bases in between. Germline CDR1 and CDR2: WSHSY and SAAADI. The CDR3 totals 16 residues.

The chain couples TRBV14 to TRBJ1-1; TRBD1 might be the D (6 bases). Between the trimmed V and J ends, which lost 1 base and 9 bases, there was a span of 9 bases. The germline V gene has CDR1 SGHDN and CDR2 FVKESK. The CDR3 has 12 amino acids. CDR3 in DNA: TGTGCCAGCAGCCAAGGGACAGTAAAAGCTTTCTTT. Translated: CASSQGTVKAFF.

The chain links TRBV15 to TRBJ2-5; D remains ambiguous. The CDR3 length is 13 residues. The germline V gene has CDR1 LNHNV and CDR2 YYDKDF (reference sequence). Trimming pared 0 bases from V and 5 bases from J, leaving 7 bases between. In DNA form, the CDR3 reads TGTGCCACCAGCAGAGATTTCGGGGAGACCCAGTACTTC. Residues: CATSRDFGETQYF.